This T cell receptor beta chain was obtained from a study of beta chain features in type 1 diabetes. V lost 1 base to trimming and J lost 6 bases, with 19 bases between them. Looked up from germline, CDR1 is SGHAT and CDR2 is FQNNGV. The CDR3 length is 17 residues. Expressed TCRB transcripts were sequenced, since all the RNA that had been isolated was reverse transcribed. Measured with immunoSEQ multiplex PCR; TCRdb has only the in-frame clones, and not every one. The sample contains some 900,000 clones, roughly 15% of which appear only once. This receptor was taken from a woman under 30 in good health. This chain connects TRBV11-2 to TRBJ2-1; D may be TRBD2 (7 bases). What was sequenced was naive CD4+ T cells from blood. CDR3 nucleotides: TGTGCCAGCAGCTTAGCGAATAGGGGGGGCAAGGGCAATGAGCAGTTCTTC. This sequence encodes CASSLANRGGKGNEQFF. Looking up the rest from reference TRBV11-2 and TRBJ2-1 gives the full variable domain: EAGVAQSPRYKIIEKRQSVAFWCNPISGHATLYWYQQILGQGPKLLIQFQNNGVVDDSQLPKDRFSAERLKGVDSTLKIQPAKLEDSAVYLCASSLANRGGKGNEQFFGPGTRLTVL.